This T cell receptor (beta chain) was retrieved from a study of blood T cell repertoires in COVID-19. Study summary: COVID-19 samples collected from the United States, Italy and Spain covered acute and convalescent phases.

Germline V gene data show CDR1 as LGHDT and CDR2 as YNNKEL (reference sequence). The CDR3 is 14 amino acids. The V end was cut by 1 base, the J end by 3 bases, with 7 bases between. This table comes from immunoSEQ multiplex PCR, and its TCRdb copy is limited to in-frame clones, with some not included. The sample lists around 140,000 clones; around 86% were seen once. This receptor was identified in a human donor in a cohort sampled during active COVID-19. The V and J genes are TRBV3-1 (or the pseudogene TRBV3-2) and TRBJ2-1; weak D call: TRBD2 (5 bases). Sequenced sample: peripheral blood. For the CDR3, the DNA is TGTGCCAGCAGCCAAGTTCGGGGCTACAATGAGCAGTTCTTC. This codes for CASSQVRGYNEQFF.